This entry describes one T cell receptor beta chain. The data originate from a study of blood T cell repertoires in COVID-19. Study-level information: Acute and convalescent COVID-19 specimens originated in the United States, Italy and Spain. Sources were T cells, B-cell-depleted T cells, or PBMCs; the material itself was cDNA or gDNA.

This CDR3 has 14 amino acids. V shed 5 bases, J shed 2 bases, and the junction held 5 bases outside the gene matches. Germline values: CDR1 SGHTA, CDR2 FQGTGA. Original handling: From reference gene primer amplification, estimates of nucleated cell counts were derived. Only in-frame clones appear in the TCRdb table, and some are missing; sequencing was by immunoSEQ multiplex PCR. V, J and clone size are those of that table, while D and trimming were read from the DNA. The sample contains around 300,000 clones, roughly four fifths of which appear only once. V is TRBV7-3 and J is TRBJ2-5, with 7 bases aligning to TRBD2. The clonotype originates from a woman aged 45 to 65 who had recovered from COVID-19. The sample taken for sequencing was peripheral blood. CDR3 in DNA: TGTGCCAGCAGCACGTCCGGGGGGCAAGAGACCCAGTACTTC. It translates to CASSTSGGQETQYF.